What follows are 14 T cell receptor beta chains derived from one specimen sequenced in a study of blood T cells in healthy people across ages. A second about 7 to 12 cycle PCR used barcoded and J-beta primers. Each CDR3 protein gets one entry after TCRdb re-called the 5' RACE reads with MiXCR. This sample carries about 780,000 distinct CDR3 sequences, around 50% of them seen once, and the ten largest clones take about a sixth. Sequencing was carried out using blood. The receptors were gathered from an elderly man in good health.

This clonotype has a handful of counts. In DNA form, the CDR3 reads TGTGCCAGCAGTTTAGTGGGACTAGCGGGAGAAGAAGAGACCCAGTACTTC. Translating gives CASSLVGLAGEEETQYF. The chain links TRBV12-3 or TRBV12-4 to TRBJ2-5, with 14 bases aligning to TRBD2. The CDR3 runs 17 residues. V trimming: 1 base; J trimming: 3 bases; junction bases outside the gene matches: 4.

DNA for the CDR3: TGTGCCAGCAGCCCTCGTCAAGGTCGTGGCTACACCTTC. Protein: CASSPRQGRGYTF. The chain links TRBV12-3 or TRBV12-4 to TRBJ1-2; D gene ambiguous. The V end lost 6 bases, the J end lost 7 bases, and 15 bases lay between the germline ends. The CDR3 is 13 amino acids.

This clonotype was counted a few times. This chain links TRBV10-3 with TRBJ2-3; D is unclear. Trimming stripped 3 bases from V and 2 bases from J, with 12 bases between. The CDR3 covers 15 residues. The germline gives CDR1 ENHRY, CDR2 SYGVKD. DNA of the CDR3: TGTGCCATCAGTGAACTGCGCGATGACACAGATACGCAGTATTTT. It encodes CAISELRDDTDTQYF.

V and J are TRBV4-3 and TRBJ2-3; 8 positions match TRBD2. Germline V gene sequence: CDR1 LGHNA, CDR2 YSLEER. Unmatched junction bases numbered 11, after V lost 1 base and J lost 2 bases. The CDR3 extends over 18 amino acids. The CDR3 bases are TGCGCCAGCAGCCAAGTGATTCAGCGGGAGCGCCACACAGATACGCAGTATTTT. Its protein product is CASSQVIQRERHTDTQYF.

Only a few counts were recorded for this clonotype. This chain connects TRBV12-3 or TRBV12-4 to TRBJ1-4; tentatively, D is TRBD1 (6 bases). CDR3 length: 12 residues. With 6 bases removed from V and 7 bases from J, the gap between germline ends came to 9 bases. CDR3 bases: TGTGCCAGCAGACAGGGTGGTGAAAAACTGTTTTTT. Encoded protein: CASRQGGEKLFF.

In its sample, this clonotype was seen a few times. CDR3 residues: CASSLVAGPYEQYF. The DNA of the CDR3 is TGTGCCAGCTCTCTAGTCGCAGGCCCCTACGAGCAGTACTTC. This sequence joins TRBV5-5 and TRBJ2-7; D remains ambiguous. The CDR3 contains 14 residues. V gave up 7 bases and J gave up 2 bases, with 16 bases separating them. Germline CDR1 reads SGHKS; CDR2 reads YYEKEE (reference sequence).

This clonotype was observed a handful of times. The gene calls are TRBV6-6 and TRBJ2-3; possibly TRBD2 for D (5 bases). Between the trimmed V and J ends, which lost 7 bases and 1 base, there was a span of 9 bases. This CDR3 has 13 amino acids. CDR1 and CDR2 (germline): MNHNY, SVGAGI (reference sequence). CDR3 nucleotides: TGTGCCAGCACGGAGGCGGGCACAGATACGCAGTATTTT. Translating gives CASTEAGTDTQYF.

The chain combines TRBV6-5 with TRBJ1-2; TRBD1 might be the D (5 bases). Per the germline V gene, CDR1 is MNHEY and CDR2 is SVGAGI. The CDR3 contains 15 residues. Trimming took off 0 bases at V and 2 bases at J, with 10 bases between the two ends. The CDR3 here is CASSYSQGLNYGYTF. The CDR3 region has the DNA TGTGCCAGCAGTTACTCTCAGGGATTAAACTATGGCTACACCTTC.

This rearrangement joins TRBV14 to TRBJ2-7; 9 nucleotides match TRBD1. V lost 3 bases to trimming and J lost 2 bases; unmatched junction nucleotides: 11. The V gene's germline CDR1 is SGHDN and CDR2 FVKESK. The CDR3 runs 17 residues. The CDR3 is CASSQSSEGQGTYEQYF. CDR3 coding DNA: TGTGCCAGCAGCCAGTCCTCAGAGGGACAGGGAACCTACGAGCAGTACTTC. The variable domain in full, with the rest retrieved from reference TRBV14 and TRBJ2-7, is EAGVTQFPSHSVIEKGQTVTLRCDPISGHDNLYWYRRVMGKEIKFLLHFVKESKQDESGMPNNRFLAERTGGTYSTLKVQPAELEDSGVYFCASSQSSEGQGTYEQYFGPGTRLTVT.

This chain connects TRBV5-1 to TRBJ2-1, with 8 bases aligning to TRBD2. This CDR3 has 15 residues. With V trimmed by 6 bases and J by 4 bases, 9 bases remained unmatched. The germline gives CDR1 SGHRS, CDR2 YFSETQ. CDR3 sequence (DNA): TGCGCCAGCAACTCTCGGGAGGGTTATTACAATGAGCAGTTCTTC. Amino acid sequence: CASNSREGYYNEQFF.

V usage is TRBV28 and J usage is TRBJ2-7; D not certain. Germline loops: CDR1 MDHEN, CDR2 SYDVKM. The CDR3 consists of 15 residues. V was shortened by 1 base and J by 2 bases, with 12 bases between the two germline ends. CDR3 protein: CASSLSAQEPYEQYF. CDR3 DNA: TGTGCCAGCAGTTTATCCGCCCAAGAACCCTACGAGCAGTACTTC.

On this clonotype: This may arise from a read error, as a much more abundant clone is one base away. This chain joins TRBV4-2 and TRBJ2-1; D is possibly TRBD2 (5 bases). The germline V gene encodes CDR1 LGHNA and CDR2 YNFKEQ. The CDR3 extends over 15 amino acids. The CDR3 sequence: CASSQMRAVYSEQFF. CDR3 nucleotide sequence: TGTGCCAGCAGCCAAATGAGGGCCGTTTACAGTGAGCAGTTCTTC.

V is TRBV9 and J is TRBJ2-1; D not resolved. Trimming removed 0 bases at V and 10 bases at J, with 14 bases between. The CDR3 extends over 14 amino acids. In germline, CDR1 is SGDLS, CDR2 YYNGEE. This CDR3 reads CASSVDPNPVEQFF. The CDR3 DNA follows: TGTGCCAGCAGCGTAGACCCAAACCCGGTCGAGCAGTTCTTC.

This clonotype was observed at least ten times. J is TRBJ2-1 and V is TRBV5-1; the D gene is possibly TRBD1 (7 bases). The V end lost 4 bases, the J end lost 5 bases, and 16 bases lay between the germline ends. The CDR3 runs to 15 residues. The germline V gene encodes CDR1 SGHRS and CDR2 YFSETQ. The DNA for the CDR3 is TGCGCCAGCAGCACGGGGGCAGGGGGGAACAATGAGCAGTTCTTC. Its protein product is CASSTGAGGNNEQFF.